This TCR beta chain was obtained from a study of T-cell memory formation after mild COVID-19. About the research overall: Across donors, TCR clusters were largely donor specific. Study-level findings and limits: Clones shrinking from day 15 to 85 showed even CD4/CD8 mixes; later expanders tilted CD4+. That cross-reactive memory joined was suggested by some responding clones appearing in pre-infection memory. Contracting clones localized mainly to CM and EM when CD4+ and mainly to EMRA when CD8+.

This clonotype was counted at least ten times. Its matching antigen is unknown. From germline, CDR1 is SGHNT and CDR2 YYREEE (reference sequence). This CDR3 is built from 13 residues. V shed 5 bases and J 8 bases; nucleotides not matched to a gene: 8. Via MiXCR, TCRdb re-called the 5' RACE reads, giving one row per CDR3 protein. The sample has about 400,000 distinct CDR3 sequences, approximately 19% seen once. The TCR originated in a young man who had mild COVID-19 (a few samples of this study predate the infection). Cell type and time point are not known. The J gene is TRBJ1-1, the V gene TRBV5-4; 8 bases fit TRBD1. The specimen sequenced was PBMCs or a T cell subset sorted from them (not recorded which). CDR3 sequence (DNA): TGTGCCAGCAGTATTGGTGGACAGGGCGAAGCTTTCTTT. Encoded protein: CASSIGGQGEAFF. The entire variable domain, with the rest obtained from reference TRBV5-4 and TRBJ1-1, is as follows: ETGVTQSPTHLIKTRGQQVTLRCSSQSGHNTVSWYQQALGQGPQFIFQYYREEENGRGNFPPRFSGLQFPNYSSELNVNALELDDSALYLCASSIGGQGEAFFGQGTRLTVV.